This T cell receptor (beta chain) was found in a study of shared clonotypes between healthy human individuals (TCRdb year 2020). Some background on the complete study: The cohort included three men and a couple of women between 18 and 49 years of age. For each donor, three plates each were used for CD4 naive and CD4 memory, two plates were used for CD8 naive, and one plate was used for CD8 memory. Libraries were prepared and TCR repertoires were sequenced by different laboratories using diverse techniques, in order to increase sequencing depth and limit assay-specific biases. Leukapheresis yielded between about 0.9 and 8.9 billion PBMCs per donor. To estimate repertoire size and how much clonotypes are shared between individuals, the study performed deep sequencing of blood TCR repertoires from a few healthy adults. Study-wide findings and limitations: Naive subsets generally had larger estimated clonotype richness than memory subsets. Sharing across several donors was observed for 4.5% to 6.5% of naive CD4, around 3.5% of naive CD8, 2% to 2.5% of memory CD4, and roughly 0.4% of memory CD8 clonotypes. Sampling was restricted to blood, and TCR repertoires in tissue are likely to differ from TCR repertoires in blood. Compared with non-shared clonotypes, the clonotypes found in all four sorted-subset donors had higher generation probabilities. Rarefaction of sorted-subset datasets indicated incomplete sequencing despite the large sequencing depth. Pairwise subsampling indicated that sequencing depth was expected to affect the degree of clonotype sharing among donors. The small number of donors limited the genetic and exposure-history diversity represented.

From the cysteine through the phenylalanine, the CDR3 covers 15 amino acids. Here the CDR3 DNA is all that survives: 45 bases in frame from base 1. CDR1 and CDR2, looked up from the germline V gene, are SGHVS and FNYEAQ. As regards this clone: No cognate antigen has been identified for it. No much larger clone exists at a distance of one base, and base qualities are not known.

Using the deep immunoSEQ assay, multiplex PCR amplified TCR CDR3 regions from genomic DNA. Extracted genomic DNA from each cell subset was distributed evenly across all wells of several immunoSEQ 96-well plates, and each plate was treated as a replicate. For sorted subsets, approximately 190 ng genomic DNA, equal to 30,000 to 35,000 T cell genomes, was loaded into each replicate PCR. Purified libraries were quantified with a Qubit 3.0 fluorometer, sized on a Bioanalyzer 2100, and re-quantified with the KAPA Library Quantification kit. Every immunoSEQ 96-well plate was sequenced on a dedicated single-read 150-cycle Illumina NextSeq 550 flow cell. The original pipeline was this. The immunoSEQ output contained only junctional sequences without quality scores, so filtering could not match that applied to full-length reads. To assign V/J genes and CDR3, sequences were annotated against IMGT germline references using PyIR, a Python wrapper for IgBLAST v1.9. Reads were removed for weak V/J assignments (E-value above 1e-6), missing CDR3, stop codons, out-of-frame junctions, or ambiguous translated residues. A V3J clonotype was defined by an identical inferred V gene, J gene, and CDR3 amino acid sequence. To compute the percentage overlap between repertoires, the number of shared unique clonotypes was divided by the size of the smaller repertoire. Three approaches were used to assess repertoire richness: RTK rarefaction, the Chao1 estimator, and Recon v2.1 estimates of unobserved clonotypes. OLGA was used to compute generation probabilities for all TCRbeta clonotypes that the gDNA method yielded from a handful of donors. The immuneACCESS repertoire file appears here via TCRdb, limited to in-frame rearrangements. These files lack a portion of the clones; in checked studies, under half of the deficit traces to unresolved V genes, and the cause of the others is not known. Clone size and the V and J calls come from that table; the DNA yielded D and trimming. Recorded for this sample are about 1,900,000 clones; roughly 94% of them occurred a single time. The ten top clones hold more than 0.9% of the sample.

CD8 naive samples consisted of CD45RO-negative cells that were positively selected for CCR7, yielding a CD45RA+CCR7+ population without TemRA cells. The donors were healthy, HIV-negative adults who had no recently reported acute infections or vaccinations. Every donor was a Caucasian adult residing in Nashville, Tennessee, USA. Blood was collected by leukapheresis, and PBMCs were isolated by Ficoll-Histopaque density gradient centrifugation and then cryopreserved in liquid nitrogen vapor phase. Analytical flow cytometry was used to check the purity and quantity of each magnetically sorted T cell population. Genomic DNA was isolated from each sorted fraction and quantified by UV absorbance on a Nanodrop 2000c.

The specimen was naive CD8+ T cells sorted from blood. The label giving this sample's cell subset or site can be read as: CD45RA+CCR7+. The chain is assembled from TRBV7-6 and TRBJ2-5, with no reliable assignment of the D segment. The J call may be wrong; the DNA end is better matched by TRBJ2-7. The origin of this receptor is a man between 18 and 29 years old in good health. The nucleotides read TGTGCCAGCAGCATGGCCGGTCCCGTGGGCTACGAGCAGTACTTC. This sequence encodes CASSMAGPVGYEQYF.